The clone carrying this T cell receptor beta chain has at least ten counts. Its specificity is unknown. A TCRbeta library incorporating unique molecular identifiers was prepared. TCRdb passed the PCR reads through MiXCR, listing each CDR3 protein once. The data hold more than 15,000 distinct CDR3 sequences, with around 5% observed a single time. The CDR3 has 14 residues. Trimming took off 0 bases at V and 9 bases at J, with 15 bases between the two ends. CDR1 is DFQATT and CDR2 is SNEGSKA in the germline V gene (reference sequence). These data belong to a study of T-cell reconstitution after alpha-beta-depleted transplantation in children. General study findings and limits: Several hundred expanded graft clones reportedly supplied alpha-beta T cells about two months after transplant.

The sample consisted of PBMCs, taken before TCRalphabeta/CD19-depleted stem cell transplant. This chain joins TRBV20-1 and TRBJ2-1; weak D call: TRBD1 (5 bases). This clonotype originated in a boy between 10 and 17 years old with acute lymphoblastic leukemia, due to receive a stem cell transplant. CDR3 in amino acids: CSAREEPRALEQFF. The CDR3 nucleotides are TGCAGTGCTAGAGAGGAACCCAGGGCCCTTGAGCAGTTCTTC.